The 21 T cell receptor beta chains reported below all come from one sample, sequenced in a study of T cells after yellow fever vaccination. TCRdb re-analysed the 5' RACE reads in MiXCR, keeping a single row per CDR3 protein. The sample records a few hundred thousand distinct CDR3 sequences, approximately 4% being singletons. Sequences were derived from PBMCs, sampled 5 days after the yellow fever booster vaccination. These receptors were obtained from a man aged 18 to 29 who received the YFV17D yellow fever vaccine.

This clonotype was observed a few times. The rearrangement uses TRBV20-1 and TRBJ2-3; D may be TRBD1 or TRBD2 (5 bases each). CDR1 DFQATT and CDR2 SNEGSKA come from the germline V gene (reference sequence). V lost 0 bases to trimming and J lost 8 bases, with 12 bases between them. This CDR3 has 13 residues. DNA of the CDR3: TGCAGTGCTAGAGATGTTGCTGGGGGTACGCAGTATTTT. Protein sequence: CSARDVAGGTQYF.

This clonotype turned up a few times. The chain carries TRBV4-3 and TRBJ2-5; 8 bases align to TRBD1. The germline gives CDR1 LGHNA, CDR2 YSLEER. The V and J ends lost 0 bases and 4 bases, in that order; junction bases with no gene match: 7. CDR3 size: 16 residues. Here the CDR3 DNA reads TGCGCCAGCAGCCAAGACGACAGGGGTGAGGGAGAGACCCAGTACTTC. Its protein product is CASSQDDRGEGETQYF.

The chain combines TRBV9 with TRBJ1-5; D gene unclear. V lost 0 bases and J lost 2, with 9 bases in between. The CDR3 is 15 residues long. Per the germline V gene, CDR1 is SGDLS and CDR2 is YYNGEE. In DNA form, the CDR3 reads TGTGCCAGCAGCGTAGGAAGTCAGGGCAATCAGCCCCAGCATTTT. This codes for CASSVGSQGNQPQHF.

V is TRBV6-6 and J is TRBJ2-7, with TRBD2 matching over 9 bases. V dropped 5 bases and J dropped 4; count of bases not matched to a gene: 15. Looked up from germline, CDR1 is MNHNY and CDR2 is SVGAGI (reference sequence). This CDR3 has 17 amino acids. CDR3 coding DNA: TGTGCCAGCAGTCCCCGGGCTAGCGGGACCCGTGCGTACGAGCAGTACTTC. It encodes CASSPRASGTRAYEQYF.

This clonotype was detected only once. The chain joins TRBV7-2 to TRBJ2-7, with 10 bases matching TRBD2. The CDR3 spans 16 residues. Losses at the gene ends were 1 base for V and 0 bases for J; bases not matched to a gene: 3. CDR1 is SGHTA, CDR2 FQGNSA, per germline. The CDR3 DNA reads TGTGCCAGCAGCTTAGGGCTAGCGGGGGCCTCCTACGAGCAGTACTTC. It encodes CASSLGLAGASYEQYF.

This chain connects TRBV6-2 or TRBV6-3 to TRBJ1-6; D is perhaps TRBD1 (5 bases). The CDR3 extends over 14 amino acids. The V gene lost 2 bases and the J gene lost 7 bases, with 9 bases spanning the gap. The germline V gene encodes CDR1 MNHEY and CDR2 SVGEGT. CDR3 bases: TGTGCCAGCAGTTACAGGGGTAGGAATTCACCCCTCCACTTT. Amino acids: CASSYRGRNSPLHF.

The rearrangement joins TRBV7-2 to TRBJ2-5; D possibly corresponds to TRBD2 (6 bases). V was cut by 1 base and J by 3 bases, with 9 bases left in between. Germline CDR1 SGHTA, CDR2 FQGNSA. The CDR3 loop spans 14 amino acids. CDR3 sequence (DNA): TGTGCCAGCAGCTTAGGGGCGGGGAAAGAGACCCAGTACTTC. Amino acid sequence: CASSLGAGKETQYF.

In this sample, this clonotype turned up many times. This chain joins TRBV14 and TRBJ2-3; the D call may be TRBD1 or TRBD2 (6 bases each). CDR3 length: 17 amino acids. Germline V lookup: CDR1 SGHDN, CDR2 FVKESK. V was trimmed by 0 bases and J by 0 bases, leaving 13 bases between them. The CDR3 DNA follows: TGTGCCAGCAGCCAAGAAACGGGGGCAGCTAGCACAGATACGCAGTATTTT. Its protein is CASSQETGAASTDTQYF.

This chain uses TRBV15 with TRBJ1-5; D is unclear. The CDR3 totals 16 residues. The V and J ends lost 5 bases and 5 bases respectively, with 19 bases between them. Germline V gives CDR1 LNHNV, CDR2 YYDKDF (reference sequence). The CDR3 reads CATSPDTVALDQPQHF. The CDR3 bases are TGTGCCACCAGCCCAGACACAGTAGCTTTGGATCAGCCCCAGCATTTT.

This clonotype was seen more than once but under ten times. The chain links TRBV5-4 to TRBJ2-3; possible D gene TRBD2, 5 bases. The CDR3 length is 13 residues. Deletions cut 3 bases from V and 10 bases from J, with 15 bases between. Germline-derived CDR1 and CDR2 are SGHNT and YYREEE (reference sequence). CDR3 loop: CASSWSRGAAQYF. The CDR3 DNA reads as TGTGCCAGCAGCTGGTCTCGGGGAGCCGCGCAGTATTTT.

This clonotype was picked up a small number of times. The chain combines TRBV11-2 with TRBJ1-1, with 7 bases fitting TRBD1. The trim removed 4 bases at V and 4 bases at J, leaving 3 bases unmatched. CDR1 and CDR2 (germline): SGHAT, FQNNGV. This CDR3 has 13 residues. CDR3: CASSSQGVTEAFF. The CDR3 coding sequence is TGTGCCAGCAGCTCCCAGGGGGTCACTGAAGCTTTCTTT. Variable domain in full (rest from reference TRBV11-2 and TRBJ1-1): EAGVAQSPRYKIIEKRQSVAFWCNPISGHATLYWYQQILGQGPKLLIQFQNNGVVDDSQLPKDRFSAERLKGVDSTLKIQPAKLEDSAVYLCASSSQGVTEAFFGQGTRLTVV.

This clonotype showed up just a few times. The chain carries TRBV7-9 and TRBJ1-5; no clear D gene. The CDR3 has 16 amino acids. Per the germline V gene, CDR1 is SEHNR and CDR2 is FQNEAQ (reference sequence). V dropped 1 base and J dropped 0 bases, with 10 bases sitting between them. CDR3 residues: CASSLETDISNQPQHF. The CDR3 nucleotides are TGTGCCAGCAGCTTAGAAACTGATATTAGCAATCAGCCCCAGCATTTT.

The table lists this clonotype with many counts. This chain connects TRBV7-2 to TRBJ2-3; perhaps TRBD2 as D (7 bases). V was clipped by 0 bases and J by 4 bases, with 11 bases between them. The CDR3 is 15 amino acids. In germline, CDR1 is SGHTA, CDR2 FQGNSA. This CDR3 reads CASSLAWGGADTQYF. The CDR3 nucleotides are TGTGCCAGCAGCTTAGCGTGGGGGGGCGCAGATACGCAGTATTTT.

This clonotype was seen only a few times. The chain carries TRBV7-9 and TRBJ1-5; tentatively, D is TRBD1 (5 bases). Germline V gene data show CDR1 as SEHNR and CDR2 as FQNEAQ (reference sequence). Trimming took 3 bases from V and 7 from J, leaving 19 bases between them. This CDR3 is 16 amino acids long. Written as DNA, the CDR3 is TGTGCCAGCAGCTTGGACCGGTCGGGGGGAAGGCAGCCCCAGCATTTT. Translating it yields CASSLDRSGGRQPQHF.

The chain couples TRBV14 to TRBJ2-2, with no clear D. V dropped 3 bases and J dropped 5 bases, with 10 bases sitting between them. Germline CDR1 SGHDN, CDR2 FVKESK. The CDR3 covers 14 residues. Here the CDR3 DNA reads TGTGCCAGCAGCCATGATTGGGTAACCGGGGAGCTGTTTTTT. Translation gives CASSHDWVTGELFF.

This clonotype has at least ten counts. J is TRBJ1-6 and V is TRBV9; no definite D call. Germline CDR1 reads SGDLS; CDR2 reads YYNGEE. Trimming removed 0 bases from V and 3 bases from J, with 10 bases in between. The CDR3 sequence is 16 residues long. As DNA, the CDR3 is TGTGCCAGCAGCGTAGATGTAGGAGTCTATAATTCACCCCTCCACTTT. Amino acid sequence: CASSVDVGVYNSPLHF.

This clonotype showed up just a few times. The rearrangement joins TRBV5-1 to TRBJ2-5; D perhaps matches TRBD2 (6 bases). The CDR3 runs to 17 residues. The germline V gene has CDR1 SGHRS and CDR2 YFSETQ. The CDR3 loop is CAGLGRPGGQIKETQYF. The CDR3 coding sequence is TGCGCAGGCTTAGGGAGGCCAGGCGGCCAAATTAAAGAGACCCAGTACTTC.

As concerns this clonotype: At one of its ends the junction is not consistent with the germline gene, which may arise from a read error. The V call is TRBV7-9, the J call TRBJ1-6; D is ambiguous. Germline V gene sequence: CDR1 SEHNR, CDR2 FQNEAQ (reference sequence). The CDR3 is 13 amino acids. CDR3 region: CASSLDVNSPLHF. The CDR3, as DNA: TGTGCCAGCAGCTTGGACGTTAATTCACCGCTCCACTTT.

The chain couples TRBV12-3 or TRBV12-4 to TRBJ1-5; 8 bases agree with TRBD1. The trim removed 6 bases at V and 3 bases at J, leaving 7 bases unmatched. This CDR3 has 15 amino acids. CDR3 DNA: TGTGCCAGCAGCCCTACGGACAGGGTCAATCAGCCCCAGCATTTT. Amino acid sequence: CASSPTDRVNQPQHF.

The chain links TRBV7-9 to TRBJ1-1; no reliable D call. Germline values: CDR1 SEHNR, CDR2 FQNEAQ (reference sequence). The V gene lost 3 bases and the J gene lost 0 bases, with 11 bases spanning the gap. This CDR3 comprises 15 residues. The CDR3 sequence: CASSFPERLNTEAFF. The CDR3 bases are TGTGCCAGCAGCTTCCCAGAGCGGCTGAACACTGAAGCTTTCTTT.

This clonotype was detected only a few times. The chain links TRBV5-5 to TRBJ1-1; weak D call: TRBD1 (5 bases). Per the germline V gene, CDR1 is SGHKS and CDR2 is YYEKEE (reference sequence). There are 11 residues in the CDR3. Trimming cost V 6 bases and J 7 bases, with 10 bases left between them. The CDR3 reads CASTGHLEAFF. DNA for the CDR3: TGTGCCAGCACAGGACATCTTGAAGCTTTCTTT.